Below, 2 T cell receptor beta chains from the same sample are listed, as sequenced in a study of blood T cell repertoires in COVID-19. Here immunoSEQ multiplex PCR was the method, and the copy in TCRdb shows in-frame clones only, minus some. This table holds some 80,000 clones, 90% found once. What was sequenced was peripheral blood. These receptors were collected from a human donor in a cohort sampled during active COVID-19.

The V gene is TRBV4-3, the J gene TRBJ2-1, with 7 bases lining up with TRBD1. V shed 2 bases, J shed 0 bases, and the junction held 10 bases outside the gene matches. Germline CDR1 reads LGHNA; CDR2 reads YSLEER. The CDR3 length is 18 residues. The CDR3 protein is CASSQIAGTALSYNEQFF. In DNA form, the CDR3 reads TGCGCCAGCAGCCAAATCGCCGGGACAGCCCTCTCCTACAATGAGCAGTTCTTC.

This clone appeared a single time. This chain uses TRBV24-1 with TRBJ1-5; 9 positions agree with TRBD1. V lost 5 bases to trimming and J lost 6 bases; unmatched junction nucleotides: 4. This CDR3 has 14 residues. Germline V gene sequence: CDR1 KGHDR, CDR2 SFDVKD. In DNA, the CDR3 is TGTGCCACCAGTGTTACAGGGGGCGGTCAGCCCCAGCATTTT. Residues: CATSVTGGGQPQHF.